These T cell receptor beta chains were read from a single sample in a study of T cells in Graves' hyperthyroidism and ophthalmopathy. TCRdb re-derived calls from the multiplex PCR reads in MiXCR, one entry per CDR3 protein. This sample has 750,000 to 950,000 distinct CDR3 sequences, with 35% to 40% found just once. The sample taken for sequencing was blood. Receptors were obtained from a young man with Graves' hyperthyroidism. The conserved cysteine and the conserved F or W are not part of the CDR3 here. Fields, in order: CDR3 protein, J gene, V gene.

CDR3: SARTAFNQPQH
J: TRBJ1-5
V: TRBV20-1

CDR3: ASSDLRFAYEQY
J: TRBJ2-7
V: TRBV2

CDR3: SVGAGNQPQH
J: TRBJ1-5
V: TRBV29-1

CDR3: SVAGTSGGNYEQY
J: TRBJ2-7
V: TRBV29-1

CDR3: ASSGTTYGYT
J: TRBJ1-2
V: TRBV7-2

CDR3: ASSSASLSRNQPQH
J: TRBJ1-5
V: TRBV2

CDR3: RRQQGANTEAF
J: TRBJ1-1
V: TRBV29-1

CDR3: ASSLLGNPGANVLT
J: TRBJ2-6
V: TRBV9

CDR3: SVVGRVTDTQY
J: TRBJ2-3
V: TRBV29-1

CDR3: ASSYTGIQETQY
J: TRBJ2-5
V: TRBV7-2

CDR3: ASSQDSGSSYEQY
J: TRBJ2-7
V: TRBV2

CDR3: ATSRTGVGNTIY
J: TRBJ1-3
V: TRBV15

CDR3: ASSRKRTGLYEQY
J: TRBJ2-7
V: TRBV7-9

CDR3: ASRQNKNTEAF
J: TRBJ1-1
V: TRBV7-9

CDR3: ASSLDGQADEKLF
J: TRBJ1-4
V: TRBV7-8

CDR3: ASPGGPTETQY
J: TRBJ2-5
V: TRBV5-4

CDR3: ASSPTLGRDYGYT
J: TRBJ1-2
V: TRBV11-2

CDR3: ASSLALGQGGETQY
J: TRBJ2-5
V: TRBV2

CDR3: ASRKDRDYEQY
J: TRBJ2-7
V: TRBV7-9

CDR3: ASSEYNLQGKLF
J: TRBJ1-4
V: TRBV25-1

CDR3: ASSLGQWATEAF
J: TRBJ1-1
V: TRBV7-2

CDR3: ASSFMRLELAANYGYT
J: TRBJ1-2
V: TRBV12-3/TRBV12-4

CDR3: ASSQAPQGSNEKLF
J: TRBJ1-4
V: TRBV7-9

CDR3: ASSFPGKQETQY
J: TRBJ2-5
V: TRBV7-9

CDR3: ATSQGQETQY
J: TRBJ2-5
V: TRBV15

CDR3: ASTRLGQLNTEAF
J: TRBJ1-1
V: TRBV7-2

CDR3: ASSEDSGNTIY
J: TRBJ1-3
V: TRBV6-5

CDR3: SVSGTQY
J: TRBJ2-5
V: TRBV29-1

CDR3: SARGRALYEQY
J: TRBJ2-7
V: TRBV20-1

CDR3: ASNFQGALSNQPQH
J: TRBJ1-5
V: TRBV28

CDR3: SVELPNTGELDTEAF
J: TRBJ1-1
V: TRBV29-1

CDR3: ASSEMVSNYGYT
J: TRBJ1-2
V: TRBV6-1

CDR3: ASSDPDGSYNSPLH
J: TRBJ1-6
V: TRBV2

CDR3: ASSAALGPTYEQY
J: TRBJ2-7
V: TRBV9

CDR3: ASSLIGQRNYEQY
J: TRBJ2-7
V: TRBV7-2

CDR3: ASSLTETYTEAF
J: TRBJ1-1
V: TRBV7-2

CDR3: SSRRETQY
J: TRBJ2-5
V: TRBV29-1

CDR3: SGRSGTGELF
J: TRBJ2-2
V: TRBV20-1

CDR3: AISTGGGQPQH
J: TRBJ1-5
V: TRBV10-3

CDR3: ASSVGLDSYEQY
J: TRBJ2-7
V: TRBV9